Described below is a single T cell receptor (beta chain) sequence and its context. The clone's antigen remains unknown. One base away there is no much larger clone; base qualities are not given. From the cysteine through the phenylalanine, the CDR3 covers 17 amino acids. Left in the record is the CDR3 DNA by itself, 51 bases read in frame from the first base. V is pruned by 0 bases and J by 3 bases, leaving 3 bases of the junction without a gene match. For CDR1 and CDR2, the germline V gene (reference sequence) lists SGHKS and YYEKEE. The cohort comprised some 700 healthy bone marrow donors. At the time of sampling, every cohort member was nominally healthy, though immune exposures that went unrecorded were likely present. The donor tested CMV seropositive, placing the donor among the roughly 300 seropositive members of the cohort. Every donor gave a peripheral blood sample, and the peripheral blood mononuclear cells from that sample were used for TCR beta sequencing. Genomic DNA extraction from the blood cell samples was performed with the Qiagen DNeasy Blood Extraction Kit.

This record comes from a study of cytomegalovirus exposure and HLA in healthy donors listed by TCRdb under 2017. Broadly, across the study: According to an earlier analysis of 550 to 700 of the donors, some 180 million T cells yielded approximately 120 million unique TCR beta sequences and about 300 Gb of sequence data. Approximately 310 gigabases of sequencing data and around 80 million unique TCR sequences made up an early release that covered fewer than 650 HLA-typed donors. The genetic ancestry cluster associated with self-reported Caucasian donors included 81% of the roughly 360 genotyped donors. The study was designed to test whether signatures of past pathogen exposure could be identified by cataloging public T cell receptors. The study profiled the T cell repertoires of hundreds of subjects by immunosequencing and related them to cytomegalovirus serostatus. A separate validation cohort of roughly 130 different subjects was used in addition to the roughly 620-subject first cohort. To predict cytomegalovirus infection status, the study brought together high-throughput TCR immunosequencing, statistical association of individual TCRs with disease status, and machine learning. In a later analysis, previously published TCR beta repertoires from hundreds of donors were re-analyzed and high-resolution HLA genotyping was added so that TCR occurrence patterns could be studied. Rather than drawing on any new phenotypic data, the later analysis identified candidate immune exposures from TCR beta sequences and the way those sequences occurred across donors. An earlier analysis of 587 of the donors used high-throughput TCR beta sequencing to judge whether each TCR beta V gene segment behaved as functional or pseudogenic. Alongside the repertoire data, information on donor age, sex, ethnicity and CMV serostatus was compiled. In a later genetic analysis, genome-wide SNP genotypes for about 65% of the 666 donors were used, and that subset was treated as a discovery cohort. Every discovery cohort repertoire had been produced on one sequencing platform. Both class I and class II loci were covered by HLA typing, at four-digit resolution. Typing coverage varied by locus: roughly 629-630 donors for A, B, C, DRB1 and DQB1; roughly 510 for DQA1; 600 to 610 for DPA1; 450 to 480 for DPB1. Five DR-DQ haplotypes were handled as single units for association and clustering, since linkage in the cohort was strong. Across 300 to 400 genotyped donors of the cohort, an average of about 200,000 unique TCR beta nucleotide sequences per donor were sequenced, and roughly 20% of those sequences were non-productive. General findings and caveats noted by the study authors: A group of highly shared sequence variants was considered likely to be a technical artifact of the sequencing pipeline. The classifier was reported to diagnose cytomegalovirus status with high specificity and sensitivity in both the original and validation cohorts. A later analysis found that HLA-associated TCR beta chains were more clonally expanded and had lower generation probabilities than equally common non-associated chains. A few of the identified cytomegalovirus-associated TCR beta chains were confirmed in vitro to be specific for cytomegalovirus antigens. The authors suggested that the approach could potentially be generalized to other disease states and immunological phenotypes. When HLA alleles, especially DR and DQ, strongly co-occurred, TCR associations were difficult to assign to individual alleles. In a later analysis, most CMV-associated TCR beta chains were found to appear HLA-restricted, with HLA associations seemingly driven largely by CMV exposure. Sequencing depth was assumed to be roughly uniform across donors in the presence/absence analyses, though that assumption may not hold. In an earlier analysis of some 500 of the donors, most TCR beta V segments were observed in productive rearrangements about 87% or about 30% of the time, broadly matching IMGT annotations. Across donors, most TCR sequences were observed very rarely, whereas some public TCRs were present in many individuals. Immune exposure information for the cohort was limited to CMV serostatus. In a later analysis, several top co-occurrence clusters were reported to appear linked to parvovirus B19, influenza, CMV and Epstein-Barr virus. Compared with the roughly 700-donor mean, donors in an Asian-associated ancestry cluster had fewer N-insertions in productive TCRs, according to a later genetic analysis. Because HLA typing was unavailable for some donors at each locus, only the typed subset was used in association tests. Linkage disequilibrium might explain the correlated functional status among segregating V segments, but an unknown experimental factor could not be ruled out. A further reported finding was that TCR beta sequences accurately predicted the HLA-A and HLA-B alleles for most subjects in the first cohort. In a later analysis, 15,000 to 20,000 TCR beta sequences were associated with specific HLA alleles at a false discovery rate of 0.05. According to a later analysis, TCR association rates differed among HLA loci, with DRB1 alleles showing the most associated TCRs and HLA-C alleles showing the fewest. The cohort was sequenced for TCR beta chains only, and without alpha or paired-chain data the features that could be detected were limited. A later genetic analysis associated a missense DCLRE1C variant with V-gene and J-gene trimming of TCR beta chains, and an independent cohort replicated the association. Some IMGT-functional V segments, including TRBV6-2 and TRBV6-3, could not be told apart with the 87-base-pair reads, so those segments were excluded. The study listed approximately 160 TCR beta chains as associated with cytomegalovirus. Because counts were too low, some 17 rarely observed V segments, including chromosome 9 orphons, were left out of the earlier analysis of over 550 of the donors.

Libraries were constructed by the immunoSEQ multiplex PCR assay. The multiplex PCR relied on a mix of 60 forward primers for TCR Vbeta segments and 13 reverse primers for TCR Jbeta segments. The CDR3 region of rearranged TCR beta genes was amplified from genomic DNA with a multiplex PCR assay. On the Illumina HiSeq System, the amplified TCR beta libraries were sequenced as 87-base-pair reads. In the original analysis: Across the 700 or so repertoires, a later analysis counted tens of millions of unique TCR beta chains, 8.5 million to 12 million of which were shared by at least two donors. To remove PCR and sequencing errors, raw reads were error-corrected and collapsed into unique sequences using a nearest-neighbor algorithm that merged closely related sequences. Alignment of CDR3 sequences to IMGT reference sequences was used to assign V, D and J gene segments. For a sequence to be retained, a match of at least six nucleotides was required to both a V gene segment and a J gene segment. Rearrangements were classified as productive when the CDR3 lacked stop codons and remained in frame with V and J, and all other rearrangements were classified as non-productive. Following IMGT convention, CDR3 was defined as the stretch from the second conserved V-encoded cysteine up to the conserved J-encoded phenylalanine. Sequences without an unambiguous match to a single V gene segment were excluded from the earlier analysis of about 640 of the donors. An earlier analysis of 587 of the donors called V segments functional above 56.7% productive rearrangements and segregating when the between-donor standard deviation exceeded 5%. A statistical classification framework was built for diagnosing cytomegalovirus status from the catalog of TCR beta chain sequences. In a later analysis, V and J genes were assigned by comparing TCR nucleotide sequences against IMGT/GENE-DB human TR gene sequences. The TCRdist pipeline was used in a later analysis to assign CDR3 sequences and most-parsimonious VDJ recombination scenarios. In a later analysis, every TCR beta chain was defined by the combination of its CDR3 amino acid sequence and its V-gene family, and reads without a unique V-gene family were dropped. In a later analysis, 450 to 600 highly shared, low-generation-probability nucleotide sequences were removed to address suspected cross-contamination and a sequencing artifact. A later analysis calculated a clonal expansion index for each public chain from normalized within-repertoire ranks of inferred template counts. In a later analysis, generation probabilities were computed with a VDJ recombination model fitted to out-of-frame rearrangements, and the resulting probabilities were checked against IGoR. A later analysis scored TCR-TCR, TCR-HLA and TCR-CMV co-occurrence with hypergeometric tests, applying a repertoire-size bias correction to TCR pairs. A later analysis estimated false discovery rates by permuting HLA or CMV assignments 20 times. A later analysis grouped co-occurring TCRs with DBSCAN, adding TCRdist sequence similarity when clustering within HLA-allele-positive subsets. Repertoires with fewer than 30,000 or more than 120,000 public chains were left out of co-occurrence clustering, as were five repertoires with anomalous nucleotide sharing. TCRdb stores this immuneACCESS table with in-frame sequences only. Part of the clones is absent; in the studies checked, under half of the shortfall reflects unresolved V genes, and no reason is known for the rest. V, J and clone size are taken as reported in that table, and D and trimming were inferred from the DNA itself. This sample has some 200,000 clones in its table, and about four fifths of those were observed once. The top ten hold 1.5% of the sample.

This chain joins TRBV5-5 to TRBJ2-2; 12 bases in between match TRBD2. The TCR sequence derives from a girl aged 5-17 years in good health and CMV-seropositive. Sequencing used PBMCs. The CDR3 protein: CASSLGTSGAYTGELFF. The DNA sequence reads TGTGCCAGCAGCTTGGGGACTAGCGGGGCCTACACCGGGGAGCTGTTTTTT.